These 5 T cell receptor beta chains were all obtained from the same sample, sequenced in a study of cytomegalovirus exposure and HLA in healthy donors. The study ran its PCR with 60 Vbeta and 13 Jbeta primers. Using immunoSEQ multiplex PCR, the repertoire was profiled, and TCRdb retains in-frame clones only, with some absent. Of some 140,000 clones detected, around 79% appear once; the ten largest clones hold approximately 0.9%. Source material: PBMCs. Receptor source: a man aged 18 to 29 in good health and CMV-seronegative.

This chain links TRBV28 with TRBJ2-7, with 8 bases identical to TRBD1. The CDR3 contains 15 residues. Trimming at V came to 6 bases and at J to 3 bases, leaving 10 bases not matched to a gene. The germline V gene has CDR1 MDHEN and CDR2 SYDVKM. CDR3: CASSPPGTGDYEQYF. CDR3 nucleotide sequence: TGTGCCAGCAGCCCTCCCGGGACAGGAGACTACGAGCAGTACTTC. The full variable domain, rest sourced from reference TRBV28 and TRBJ2-7, is DVKVTQSSRYLVKRTGEKVFLECVQDMDHENMFWYRQDPGLGLRLIYFSYDVKMKEKGDIPEGYSVSREKKERFSLILESASTNQTSMYLCASSPPGTGDYEQYFGPGTRLTVT.

V is TRBV6-1 and J is TRBJ1-5; D not resolved. V lost 0 bases and J lost 7, with 7 bases in between. The CDR3 runs 13 residues. Germline V gene lookup returns CDR1 MNHNS and CDR2 SASEGT. The CDR3 DNA reads as TGTGCCAGCAGTGAAGCTACGGAGCAGCCCCAGCATTTT. Residues: CASSEATEQPQHF.

This sequence joins TRBV19 and TRBJ1-5, with TRBD1 as a possible D gene (5 bases). This CDR3 contains 14 residues. The V end was cut by 2 bases, the J end by 4 bases, with 9 bases between. Germline V gene sequence: CDR1 LNHDA, CDR2 SQIVND (reference sequence). The CDR3 sequence is CASSIWSGNQPQHF. The CDR3 DNA sequence: TGTGCCAGTAGTATATGGTCAGGGAATCAGCCCCAGCATTTT.

This clone was seen a few times. The chain joins TRBV7-6 to TRBJ2-3, with 12 nucleotides matching TRBD2. Per the germline V gene, CDR1 is SGHVS and CDR2 is FNYEAQ. The CDR3 extends over 17 amino acids. With V trimmed by 4 bases and J by 0 bases, 5 bases remained unmatched. The CDR3 reads CASSWLGLAGSTDTQYF. The CDR3 DNA reads TGTGCCAGCAGCTGGTTGGGACTAGCGGGTAGCACAGATACGCAGTATTTT.

The sample holds a few counts of this clone. The CDR3 is CASSPTVVGRSGSGYTF. CDR3 coding DNA: TGCGCCAGCAGCCCAACCGTGGTGGGGAGATCTGGCTCTGGCTACACCTTC. V is TRBV4-3 and J is TRBJ1-2, with D uncertain. The CDR3 loop spans 17 amino acids. V gave up 4 bases and J gave up 7 bases, with 25 bases separating them. Germline V gene lookup returns CDR1 LGHNA and CDR2 YSLEER.